This is a list of T cell receptor beta chains from one sample in a study of STAT3 mutations in large granular lymphocyte leukemia. The assay was immunoSEQ multiplex PCR, and TCRdb's table has in-frame clones only and misses some. The table lists 35,000 to 40,000 clones, roughly 90% of them singletons. Material for sequencing was PBMCs. These receptors were collected from a human donor with T large granular lymphocyte leukemia. Some clones in this sample may be carry-over from other donors' samples. CDR3s include the opening cysteine and the closing phenylalanine or tryptophan. D genes are given only for firm matches. Clone size is shown for a subset of rows, as once, few, many or a class of expanded clone.

D gene: TRBD1; J gene: TRBJ1-4; V gene: TRBV5-1; clone size: NA; CDR3 protein: CASSPTGFNEKLFF; CDR3 DNA: TGCGCCAGCAGCCCGACAGGGTTTAATGAAAAACTGTTTTTT
D gene: TRBD1; J gene: TRBJ2-3; V gene: TRBV7-2; clone size: once; CDR3 protein: CAGARFPGQGLTDTQYF; CDR3 DNA: TGTGCCGGCGCTCGTTTTCCGGGACAGGGACTAACAGATACGCAGTATTTT
D gene: NA; J gene: TRBJ1-2; V gene: TRBV6-5; clone size: once; CDR3 protein: CASSYRQNYGYTF; CDR3 DNA: TGTGCCAGCAGTTATAGACAGAACTATGGCTACACCTTC
D gene: NA; J gene: TRBJ1-2; V gene: TRBV29-1; clone size: NA; CDR3 protein: CSVAGTRRRSYGYTF; CDR3 DNA: TGCAGCGTCGCAGGGACCCGAAGACGAAGCTATGGCTACACCTTC
D gene: NA; J gene: TRBJ1-6; V gene: TRBV5-5; clone size: NA; CDR3 protein: CASSFHRVNSPLHF; CDR3 DNA: TGTGCCAGCAGCTTTCACAGGGTGAATTCACCCCTCCACTTT
D gene: TRBD1; J gene: TRBJ1-2; V gene: TRBV14; clone size: few; CDR3 protein: CASSHGTGITNYGYTF; CDR3 DNA: TGTGCCAGCAGCCACGGGACAGGGATCACTAACTATGGCTACACCTTC
D gene: NA; J gene: TRBJ1-2; V gene: TRBV4-3; clone size: NA; CDR3 protein: CASSQDPGQGGYGYTF; CDR3 DNA: TGCGCCAGCAGCCAAGATCCCGGACAAGGGGGCTATGGCTACACCTTC
D gene: NA; J gene: TRBJ2-3; V gene: TRBV6-4; clone size: NA; CDR3 protein: CASSDGGATDTQYF; CDR3 DNA: TGTGCCAGCAGTGACGGGGGGGCCACAGATACGCAGTATTTT
D gene: NA; J gene: TRBJ2-1; V gene: TRBV7-9; clone size: few; CDR3 protein: CASSLAAPGAYNEQFF; CDR3 DNA: TGTGCCAGCAGCTTAGCGGCTCCAGGAGCCTACAATGAGCAGTTCTTC
D gene: NA; J gene: TRBJ2-2; V gene: TRBV18; clone size: NA; CDR3 protein: CASSPQQGRNTGELFF; CDR3 DNA: TGTGCCAGCTCACCACAACAGGGTCGGAACACCGGGGAGCTGTTTTTT
D gene: NA; J gene: TRBJ2-1; V gene: TRBV6-5; clone size: NA; CDR3 protein: CASRYYNEQFF; CDR3 DNA: TGTGCCAGCAGGTACTACAATGAGCAGTTCTTC
D gene: TRBD1; J gene: TRBJ2-7; V gene: TRBV2; clone size: NA; CDR3 protein: CASRVQGTSYEQYF; CDR3 DNA: TGTGCCAGCAGAGTACAGGGGACCTCCTACGAGCAGTACTTC
D gene: NA; J gene: TRBJ1-5; V gene: TRBV28; clone size: NA; CDR3 protein: CASSFGQGHQPQHF; CDR3 DNA: TGTGCCAGCAGTTTTGGGCAGGGCCATCAGCCCCAGCATTTT
D gene: TRBD1; J gene: TRBJ2-2; V gene: TRBV28; clone size: NA; CDR3 protein: CASSLPGQATNTGELFF; CDR3 DNA: TGTGCCAGCAGTTTACCCGGACAGGCGACGAACACCGGGGAGCTGTTTTTT
D gene: NA; J gene: TRBJ2-5; V gene: TRBV18; clone size: NA; CDR3 protein: CASSPAIRGGETQYF; CDR3 DNA: TGTGCCAGCTCACCGGCCATACGGGGAGGAGAGACCCAGTACTTC
D gene: TRBD2; J gene: TRBJ2-3; V gene: TRBV6-1; clone size: NA; CDR3 protein: CASSGLAGGPDTQYF; CDR3 DNA: TGTGCCAGCAGTGGACTAGCGGGGGGCCCAGATACGCAGTATTTT
D gene: TRBD2; J gene: TRBJ2-1; V gene: TRBV11-3; clone size: NA; CDR3 protein: CASSSGTSGRNEQFF; CDR3 DNA: TGTGCCAGCAGCTCCGGGACTAGCGGGCGTAATGAGCAGTTCTTC
D gene: NA; J gene: TRBJ1-1; V gene: TRBV28; clone size: NA; CDR3 protein: CASSPPDRPPEAFF; CDR3 DNA: TGTGCCAGCAGCCCACCGGACAGACCCCCTGAAGCTTTCTTT
D gene: TRBD1; J gene: TRBJ2-7; V gene: TRBV10-3; clone size: NA; CDR3 protein: CAISDPGQGSYEQYF; CDR3 DNA: TGTGCCATCAGTGACCCGGGACAGGGATCCTACGAGCAGTACTTC
D gene: NA; J gene: TRBJ2-1; V gene: TRBV7-8; clone size: NA; CDR3 protein: CASSLTDEQFF; CDR3 DNA: TGTGCCAGCAGCTTGACAGATGAGCAGTTCTTC
D gene: NA; J gene: TRBJ2-5; V gene: TRBV7-9; clone size: NA; CDR3 protein: CASSLARAETQYF; CDR3 DNA: TGTGCCAGCAGCTTAGCCAGGGCAGAGACCCAGTACTTC
D gene: NA; J gene: TRBJ1-2; V gene: TRBV4-1; clone size: NA; CDR3 protein: CASSQVSQLNYGYTF; CDR3 DNA: TGCGCCAGCAGCCAAGTGTCGCAGCTGAACTATGGCTACACCTTC
D gene: NA; J gene: TRBJ1-2; V gene: TRBV7-2; clone size: NA; CDR3 protein: CASSLGGSSYGYTF; CDR3 DNA: TGTGCCAGCAGCTTGGGTGGGAGCTCCTATGGCTACACCTTC
D gene: NA; J gene: TRBJ2-4; V gene: TRBV4-1; clone size: NA; CDR3 protein: CASSQDRENIQYF; CDR3 DNA: TGCGCCAGCAGCCAAGACAGGGAGAACATTCAGTACTTC
D gene: NA; J gene: TRBJ2-5; V gene: TRBV5-6; clone size: NA; CDR3 protein: CASSLGGKETQYF; CDR3 DNA: TGTGCCAGCAGCTTGGGCGGGAAAGAGACCCAGTACTTC
D gene: TRBD2; J gene: TRBJ2-5; V gene: TRBV5-6; clone size: once; CDR3 protein: CASSLKRGGQETQYF; CDR3 DNA: TGTGCCAGCAGCTTGAAGCGGGGGGGCCAAGAGACCCAGTACTTC
D gene: TRBD1; J gene: TRBJ2-5; V gene: TRBV5-1; clone size: NA; CDR3 protein: CASSLSGQGETQYF; CDR3 DNA: TGCGCCAGCAGCTTATCCGGACAGGGAGAGACCCAGTACTTC
D gene: NA; J gene: TRBJ1-2; V gene: TRBV7-2; clone size: NA; CDR3 protein: CASSLAGFGYGYTF; CDR3 DNA: TGTGCCAGCAGCTTAGCAGGCTTTGGCTATGGCTACACCTTC
D gene: NA; J gene: TRBJ2-5; V gene: TRBV6-1; clone size: NA; CDR3 protein: CASSEGTQGGETQYF; CDR3 DNA: TGTGCCAGCAGTGAGGGGACACAGGGTGGGGAGACCCAGTACTTC
D gene: NA; J gene: TRBJ2-3; V gene: TRBV20-1; clone size: NA; CDR3 protein: CSAREAQYF; CDR3 DNA: TGCAGTGCCCGTGAGGCGCAGTATTTT
D gene: NA; J gene: TRBJ2-1; V gene: TRBV5-4; clone size: once; CDR3 protein: CASSLVRDEQFF; CDR3 DNA: TGTGCCAGCAGCTTGGTCCGGGACGAGCAGTTCTTC
D gene: TRBD1; J gene: TRBJ1-1; V gene: TRBV29-1; clone size: NA; CDR3 protein: CSVQQGVNTEAFF; CDR3 DNA: TGCAGCGTCCAACAGGGGGTAAACACTGAAGCTTTCTTT
D gene: TRBD2; J gene: TRBJ2-7; V gene: TRBV5-1; clone size: NA; CDR3 protein: CASSARTSGVASSYEQYF; CDR3 DNA: TGCGCCAGCAGCGCGCGGACTAGCGGGGTCGCGAGCTCCTACGAGCAGTACTTC
D gene: NA; J gene: TRBJ1-2; V gene: TRBV6-5; clone size: NA; CDR3 protein: CASSYTGIYGYTF; CDR3 DNA: TGTGCCAGCAGTTATACAGGAATCTATGGCTACACCTTC
D gene: TRBD1; J gene: TRBJ1-6; V gene: TRBV5-1; clone size: NA; CDR3 protein: CASSQDRGEYSPLHF; CDR3 DNA: TGCGCCAGCAGCCAGGACAGGGGGGAGTATTCACCCCTCCACTTT
D gene: NA; J gene: TRBJ1-3; V gene: TRBV2; clone size: NA; CDR3 protein: CASSPQGPGNTIYF; CDR3 DNA: TGTGCCAGCAGCCCCCAGGGGCCGGGAAACACCATATATTTT
D gene: NA; J gene: TRBJ1-1; V gene: TRBV5-1; clone size: NA; CDR3 protein: CASSFGGTEAFF; CDR3 DNA: TGCGCCAGCAGCTTTGGAGGAACTGAAGCTTTCTTT